One and the same sample provided the 32 T cell receptor beta chains below, sequenced in a study of blood T cells in healthy people across ages. A J-beta primer mix and a sample-barcoded 5' primer were used in a second PCR of roughly 7 to 12 cycles. TCRdb re-called the 5' RACE reads with MiXCR, one entry per CDR3 protein. The table lists 550,000 to 800,000 distinct CDR3 sequences, about 21% of them singletons. The sample was blood. The source of these receptors is a man between 70 and 80 years old in good health.

This clonotype showed up just once. The chain combines TRBV20-1 with TRBJ2-3; 8 bases agree with TRBD2. Germline V gene lookup returns CDR1 DFQATT and CDR2 SNEGSKA (reference sequence). Germline trimming cut 4 bases from V and 2 bases from J; bases unmatched to any gene: 11. This CDR3 spans 16 amino acids. The CDR3 DNA follows: TGCAGTGCTACGTCCCCGGGAGGGGCTATCACAGATACGCAGTATTTT. Amino acids: CSATSPGGAITDTQYF.

In this sample, this clonotype turned up a few times. This chain connects TRBV10-3 to TRBJ1-5, with D perhaps TRBD1 (5 bases). The germline gives CDR1 ENHRY, CDR2 SYGVKD. The CDR3 consists of 13 residues. V shed 10 bases and J shed 3 bases, with 13 bases lying between them. CDR3 protein: CATTWGVNQPQHF. The DNA for the CDR3 is TGTGCCACCACTTGGGGCGTCAATCAGCCCCAGCATTTT.

As to this clonotype: The missing conserved phenylalanine or tryptophan at the end of this CDR3 makes a read error likely. This rearrangement joins TRBV5-1 to TRBJ2-6; D remains ambiguous. The CDR3 spans 14 residues. The germline V gene encodes CDR1 SGHRS and CDR2 YFSETQ. Trimming removed 3 bases at V and 0 bases at J, with 4 bases between. CDR3 amino acids: CASSSDSGANVLTL. The CDR3 DNA follows: TGCGCCAGCAGCTCGGACTCTGGGGCCAACGTCCTGACTCTC.

In its sample, this clonotype was seen a few times. This chain joins TRBV6-2 or TRBV6-3 and TRBJ2-1; no definite D call. Trimming took 0 bases from V and 7 from J, leaving 10 bases between them. The CDR3 spans 14 residues. Germline V gene sequence: CDR1 MNHEY, CDR2 SVGEGT. The CDR3 is CASSYSSRFNEQFF. The CDR3 coding sequence is TGTGCCAGCAGTTACTCGTCTAGATTTAATGAGCAGTTCTTC.

There are many counts of this clonotype. The gene calls are TRBV5-1 and TRBJ2-7; 7 bases map to TRBD1. The CDR3 is 13 amino acids. Germline CDR1 and CDR2: SGHRS and YFSETQ. V was clipped by 2 bases and J by 4 bases; unmatched bases: 3. Here the CDR3 DNA reads TGCGCCAGCAGCTTCGACAGGGTTTACGAGCAGTACTTC. It is translated as CASSFDRVYEQYF.

The chain links TRBV5-1 to TRBJ2-5; D possibly corresponds to TRBD2 (6 bases). The better agreement between TRBJ2-7 and the DNA end casts doubt on the J call. Germline CDR1 reads SGHRS; CDR2 reads YFSETQ. The CDR3 has 16 amino acids. CDR3 region: CASSSSAIAVIDEQYF. The CDR3 nucleotides are TGCGCCAGCAGCTCCTCCGCGATAGCGGTTATAGACGAGCAGTACTTC.

This clonotype was seen more than once but under ten times. CDR3 region: CASTWLEKLFF. Written as DNA, the CDR3 is TGTGCCAGCACCTGGCTTGAAAAACTGTTTTTT. This chain joins TRBV6-1 and TRBJ1-4; D unclear. V was pared by 7 bases and J by 7 bases, with 7 bases between. The CDR3 length is 11 residues. CDR1 and CDR2 from the germline V gene are MNHNS and SASEGT.

The rearrangement links TRBV29-1 to TRBJ2-4, with a possible D match to TRBD2 (6 bases). This CDR3 contains 15 residues. Trimming stripped 3 bases from V and 1 base from J, with 13 bases between. The V gene's germline CDR1 is SQVTM and CDR2 ANQGSEA. The chain's CDR3 is CSVDDGGIAKNIQYF. In nucleotides, the CDR3 is TGCAGCGTTGACGATGGCGGGATTGCCAAAAACATTCAGTACTTC.

In this sample, this clonotype turned up many times. The rearrangement links TRBV20-1 to TRBJ2-3; 14 bases are a match to TRBD2. The CDR3 runs 18 residues. Trimming at V came to 5 bases and at J to 5 bases, leaving 15 bases not matched to a gene. Germline CDR1 DFQATT, CDR2 SNEGSKA (reference sequence). The CDR3 is CSAFYPTGTSGSRDTQYF. The CDR3 DNA reads TGCAGTGCTTTCTACCCGACCGGGACTAGCGGGAGCCGAGATACGCAGTATTTT.

This clonotype came up many times. The V gene is TRBV4-1, the J gene TRBJ2-5; 8 nucleotides match TRBD2. CDR3 length: 16 amino acids. CDR1 and CDR2 (germline): MGHRA, YSYEKL. J lost 2 bases, V lost 0 bases, and 5 bases had no gene match. The CDR3 region has the DNA TGCGCCAGCAGCCAAGAGGTCCTAGCGGGTCAAGAGACCCAGTACTTC. It is translated as CASSQEVLAGQETQYF.

The rearrangement joins TRBV4-3 to TRBJ1-6; TRBD1 might be the D (5 bases). This CDR3 comprises 18 residues. V lost 1 base to trimming and J lost 0 bases, with 13 bases between them. The germline gives CDR1 LGHNA, CDR2 YSLEER. The CDR3 region has the DNA TGCGCCAGCAGCCAAGTTGGGGGACGGGGCTCCTATAATTCACCCCTCCACTTT. Translating it yields CASSQVGGRGSYNSPLHF.

The chain recombines TRBV28 with TRBJ2-3, with D possibly being TRBD2 (5 bases). Trimming pared 7 bases from V and 8 bases from J, leaving 25 bases between. There are 16 residues in the CDR3. From germline, CDR1 is MDHEN and CDR2 SYDVKM. CDR3 sequence reads: CASNSGDLGGRGTQYF. The CDR3 bases are TGTGCCAGCAACTCAGGCGACCTCGGAGGCCGAGGTACGCAGTATTTT.

The chain uses TRBV9 and TRBJ2-5, with 8 positions matching TRBD2. The DNA end is more similar to TRBJ2-7, so the J call may be wrong. This CDR3 region has 20 residues. Germline CDR1 SGDLS, CDR2 YYNGEE. CDR3 region: CASSVARLAGDIPLSYEQYF. As DNA, the CDR3 is TGTGCCAGCAGCGTAGCCCGGCTAGCGGGCGACATTCCTCTTTCCTACGAGCAGTACTTC.

This clonotype was seen ten or more times. This rearrangement joins TRBV29-1 to TRBJ2-5, with D maybe TRBD2 (5 bases). The CDR3 totals 12 residues. V was shortened by 5 bases and J by 5 bases, with 12 bases between the two germline ends. CDR1 and CDR2 (germline): SQVTM, ANQGSEA. CDR3 coding DNA: TGCAGCGTTTCCCGGCGAGGGGAGACCCAGTACTTC. Amino acids: CSVSRRGETQYF. Full variable domain (remainder filled in from reference TRBV29-1 and TRBJ2-5): SAVISQKPSRDICQRGTSLTIQCQVDSQVTMMFWYRQQPGQSLTLIATANQGSEATYESGFVIDKFPISRPNLTFSTLTVSNMSPEDSSIYLCSVSRRGETQYFGPGTRLLVL.

Points on this clonotype: The junction and the germline gene differ at one end; a read error may be behind it. The chain has TRBV7-2 and TRBJ2-5; 11 nucleotides agree with TRBD2. This CDR3 has 14 amino acids. CDR1 SGHTA and CDR2 FQGNSA come from the germline V gene. CDR3 residues: CAGSLAGGDWAQYF. CDR3 sequence (DNA): TGTGCCGGCAGCTTAGCGGGAGGGGATTGGGCCCAGTACTTC.

In its sample, this clonotype was seen a few times. The rearrangement links TRBV4-1 to TRBJ2-5; a weak D match, TRBD2 (6 bases). With the DNA end fitting TRBJ2-1 better, the J assignment may be wrong. The CDR3 sequence is 15 residues long. Per germline, CDR1 MGHRA and CDR2 YSYEKL. For the CDR3, the DNA is TGCGCCAGCAGCCAAGAGTCCGGGAGCACCGGTGAGCAGTTCTTC. Protein: CASSQESGSTGEQFF.

This clonotype was picked up a small number of times. One end of the junction is discordant with germline, which a read error may explain. V is TRBV6-2 or TRBV6-3 and J is TRBJ2-4; 7 positions match TRBD1. Germline V lookup: CDR1 MNHEY, CDR2 SVGEGT. This CDR3 spans 14 amino acids. The CDR3 loop reads CASSSLRTGNIQCF. The CDR3 coding sequence is TGTGCCAGCAGTTCCCTCCGGACAGGAAACATTCAGTGCTTC.

Concerning this clonotype: The junction differs from germline at one of its ends, possibly a read error. This chain links TRBV10-3 with TRBJ2-1; 9 nucleotides line up with TRBD2. Germline CDR1 and CDR2: ENHRY and SYGVKD. This CDR3 region has 12 residues. DNA of the CDR3: TGTACCATCGGGACTAGCAGCAATGAGCAGTTCTTC. It codes for CTIGTSSNEQFF.

This clonotype has a handful of counts. The rearrangement joins TRBV7-2 to TRBJ2-1; 9 bases fit TRBD2. Trimming removed 5 bases from V and 9 bases from J; junction bases left unmatched: 17. The CDR3 has 17 residues. Germline assignment: CDR1 SGHTA and CDR2 FQGNSA. CDR3 nucleotide sequence: TGTGCCAGCAGCCCGCAAATGGTTGCGGGAGGGCCTGTTGAGCAGTTCTTC. It yields the protein CASSPQMVAGGPVEQFF.

The sample holds a few counts of this clonotype. This rearrangement joins TRBV12-3 or TRBV12-4 to TRBJ1-5; the D is unclear. The CDR3 consists of 15 residues. V lost 6 bases and J lost 1, with 13 bases in between. The CDR3 coding sequence is TGTGCCAGCAGCCCCGGAGTAGAAAGCAATCAGCCCCAGCATTTT. It translates to CASSPGVESNQPQHF.

This clonotype was seen many times. The chain combines TRBV28 with TRBJ2-7; D gene ambiguous. The V gene's germline CDR1 is MDHEN and CDR2 SYDVKM. V lost 6 bases and J lost 3, with 9 bases in between. This CDR3 contains 12 residues. DNA of the CDR3: TGTGCCAGCAGCCGATGGGGCTACGAGCAGTACTTC. Amino acid sequence: CASSRWGYEQYF. Filled out from reference TRBV28 and TRBJ2-7, the complete variable domain reads DVKVTQSSRYLVKRTGEKVFLECVQDMDHENMFWYRQDPGLGLRLIYFSYDVKMKEKGDIPEGYSVSREKKERFSLILESASTNQTSMYLCASSRWGYEQYFGPGTRLTVT.

The rearrangement uses TRBV10-3 and TRBJ2-5; D not certain. V lost 4 bases and J lost 4, with 16 bases in between. This CDR3 is built from 15 residues. Germline assignment: CDR1 ENHRY and CDR2 SYGVKD. The CDR3 nucleotides are TGTGCCATCAGTGCCCAATTGGCAGCCCCAGAGACCCAGTACTTC. This gives the protein CAISAQLAAPETQYF.

This sequence joins TRBV7-2 and TRBJ1-2; unclear D gene. The CDR3 contains 12 residues. V was cut by 7 bases and J by 5 bases, with 11 bases left in between. CDR1 is SGHTA and CDR2 is FQGNSA in the germline V gene. The CDR3 nucleotides are TGTGCCAGCAACTCGGTGGAGTATGGCTACACCTTC. Encoded protein: CASNSVEYGYTF.

V and J are TRBV5-4 and TRBJ1-1; TRBD1 might be the D (5 bases). CDR1 is SGHNT and CDR2 is YYREEE in the germline V gene (reference sequence). The CDR3 runs to 16 residues. Trimming shortened V by 10 bases and J by 1 base, and 23 bases separated the two germline ends. As DNA, the CDR3 is TGTGCCGGCCAAGCCGGGGGGTATAAGGCGAACACTGAAGCTTTCTTT. It specifies CAGQAGGYKANTEAFF.

In its sample, this clonotype was seen many times. The chain recombines TRBV20-1 with TRBJ2-5; D is possibly TRBD2 (5 bases). The CDR3 has 12 amino acids. V gave up 3 bases and J gave up 5 bases, with 10 bases separating them. The germline CDR1 and CDR2 sequences are DFQATT and SNEGSKA (reference sequence). CDR3 DNA sequence: TGCAGTGCTAGGACGGGGAGCGAGACCCAGTACTTC. Protein product: CSARTGSETQYF.

The chain joins TRBV20-1 to TRBJ1-1; D is possibly TRBD1 (5 bases). The CDR3 totals 15 residues. Germline lookup yields CDR1 DFQATT and CDR2 SNEGSKA (reference sequence). V lost 4 bases and J lost 2, with 17 bases in between. The CDR3 reads CSAIWAVRVNTEAFF. CDR3 nucleotides: TGCAGTGCTATCTGGGCGGTCAGGGTCAACACTGAAGCTTTCTTT.

As concerns this clonotype: Likely a read error: the CDR3 ends without its conserved phenylalanine or tryptophan. The rearrangement links TRBV12-3 or TRBV12-4 to TRBJ2-5; the D is unclear. The J call may be incorrect, as the DNA end agrees better with TRBJ2-1. The CDR3 covers 11 residues. Here the CDR3 reads CASSFRNEQFS. The CDR3 DNA reads TGTGCCAGCAGTTTTCGGAATGAGCAGTTCTCC.

The chain has TRBV3-1 and TRBJ2-7; the D gene could be TRBD1 or TRBD2 (5 bases each). V lost 2 bases and J lost 3, with 17 bases in between. Germline CDR1 LGHDT, CDR2 YNNKEL (reference sequence). The CDR3 consists of 16 residues. The CDR3 region is CASSQFSGPTHYEQYF. The CDR3 nucleotides read TGTGCCAGCAGCCAATTCTCGGGACCGACCCACTACGAGCAGTACTTC.

The sample holds one count of this clonotype. The CDR3 carries no conserved terminal phenylalanine or tryptophan, so it likely arises from a read error. This rearrangement joins TRBV10-3 to TRBJ1-4, with 7 nucleotides matching TRBD1. V shed 4 bases, J shed 11 bases, and the junction held 1 base outside the gene matches. The V gene's germline CDR1 is ENHRY and CDR2 SYGVKD. This CDR3 region has 11 residues. CDR3 amino acids: CAISGGQKLFS. The CDR3 DNA reads as TGTGCCATCAGTGGGGGACAGAAACTGTTTTCT.

CDR3 DNA: TGCGCCAGCAGCTTGGATGGGGACAGGGGGCTTGGAAAACTGTTTTTT. Protein sequence: CASSLDGDRGLGKLFF. V gene TRBV5-1 combines with J gene TRBJ1-4; 12 nucleotides match TRBD1. This CDR3 comprises 16 residues. Germline V gene data show CDR1 as SGHRS and CDR2 as YFSETQ. Trimming cost V 0 bases and J 10 bases; bases outside gene matches: 7.

J is TRBJ1-4 and V is TRBV28, with 9 bases fitting TRBD1. J lost 8 bases, V lost 8 bases, and 6 bases had no gene match. The V gene's germline CDR1 is MDHEN and CDR2 SYDVKM. There are 13 residues in the CDR3. The CDR3 nucleotides read TGTGCCAGCCGGGACAGGGCGAGCGAAAAACTGTTTTTT. Amino acids: CASRDRASEKLFF.

The sample holds one count of this clonotype. V and J are TRBV6-6 and TRBJ1-4; D ambiguous. CDR1 MNHNY and CDR2 SVGAGI come from the germline V gene (reference sequence). The CDR3 contains 16 residues. Trimming cost V 7 bases and J 10 bases, with 25 bases left between them. The CDR3 DNA sequence: TGTGCCAGCAAGCGGGCCGGACCTTTGAACGAGGGAAAACTGTTTTTT. Translation gives CASKRAGPLNEGKLFF.